A single sample is the source of the 18 T cell receptor beta chains below, sequenced in a study of metastatic and nonmetastatic thyroid tumors. Thyroid surgery took place with no prior treatment in any patient. TCRdb reprocessed the PCR reads via MiXCR. The profile shows about 69,000 clones, approximately 15% of them singletons. Source material: blood. The receptors derive from a male donor with papillary thyroid cancer or a benign thyroid nodule (not recorded which). Some clones in this sample may be carry-over from other donors' samples.

This clone was observed a handful of times. The chain has TRBV10-3 and TRBJ2-1; TRBD2 matches at 9 bases. This CDR3 region has 15 residues. Unmatched junction bases numbered 9, after V lost 5 bases and J lost 7 bases. Germline values: CDR1 ENHRY, CDR2 SYGVKD. The CDR3 bases are TGTGCCATCAGTTATGCGGGAGGGCCCTGGAATGAGCAGTTCTTC. This sequence encodes CAISYAGGPWNEQFF.

As concerns this clone: The junction departs from the called germline gene at one end, perhaps through a read error. The V call is TRBV30, the J call TRBJ2-2; possibly TRBD2 for D (6 bases). The CDR3 consists of 14 residues. The germline V gene has CDR1 GTSNPN and CDR2 SVGIG (reference sequence). Here the CDR3 reads CSWNRGLNTVELFF. DNA for the CDR3: TGTTCCTGGAATAGGGGACTGAACACCGTGGAGCTGTTTTTT.

This clone was seen at least ten times. The CDR3 sequence is CASSPRDGHYSPLHF. The DNA for the CDR3 is TGTGCCAGCAGCCCCCGGGACGGCCATTATTCACCCCTCCACTTT. V gene TRBV9 combines with J gene TRBJ1-6, with D possibly TRBD1 on 5 matching bases. Trimming cost V 4 bases and J 8 bases, with 16 bases left between them. The CDR3 totals 15 residues. CDR1 SGDLS and CDR2 YYNGEE come from the germline V gene.

The chain joins TRBV4-1 to TRBJ2-6, with D tentatively TRBD1 (6 bases). Per germline, CDR1 MGHRA and CDR2 YSYEKL. There are 17 residues in the CDR3. The V and J ends lost 4 bases and 1 base respectively, with 14 bases between them. CDR3 DNA sequence: TGCGCCAGCAGCCCGACAGGTGGCTTGTCTGGGGCCAACGTCCTGACTTTC. Translating gives CASSPTGGLSGANVLTF.

This clone appeared many times. V usage is TRBV20-1 and J usage is TRBJ1-5; D remains ambiguous. V gave up 1 base and J gave up 6 bases, with 7 bases separating them. CDR1 is DFQATT, CDR2 SNEGSKA, per germline (reference sequence). This CDR3 region has 12 residues. The DNA for the CDR3 is TGCAGTGCTAGAGCACCCACTCAGCCCCAGCATTTT. Translation: CSARAPTQPQHF.

At least ten counts were recorded for this clone. This chain uses TRBV29-1 with TRBJ1-1; D remains unclear. The germline V gene has CDR1 SQVTM and CDR2 ANQGSEA. There are 12 residues in the CDR3. The V gene lost 1 base and the J gene lost 1 base, with 4 bases spanning the gap. CDR3 protein: CSVEGQNTEAFF. The DNA of the CDR3 is TGCAGCGTTGAAGGCCAGAACACTGAAGCTTTCTTT.

At least ten counts were recorded for this clone. CDR3 nucleotide sequence: TGTGCCAGCAGCGCAGCCCTCGGCGGGAGTAGGAACAATGAGCAGTTCTTC. It specifies CASSAALGGSRNNEQFF. The gene calls are TRBV5-4 and TRBJ2-1; 7 bases agree with TRBD2. Germline V gene sequence: CDR1 SGHNT, CDR2 YYREEE (reference sequence). J was trimmed by 5 bases and V by 4 bases; bases with no gene match: 15. The CDR3 length is 17 residues.

This clone was found many times. The V call is TRBV6-2 or TRBV6-3, the J call TRBJ1-1; D unresolved. Trimming took off 5 bases at V and 1 base at J, with 20 bases between the two ends. This CDR3 contains 17 residues. CDR1 is MNHEY, CDR2 SVGEGT, per germline. CDR3 nucleotides: TGTGCCAGCAGTCCGACGCGTTTTAGTGGTAGGAACACTGAAGCTTTCTTT. It yields the protein CASSPTRFSGRNTEAFF.

The chain joins TRBV20-1 to TRBJ2-1; D tentatively reads TRBD1 or TRBD2 (5 bases each). V was trimmed by 3 bases and J by 2 bases, leaving 11 bases between them. The CDR3 runs 14 residues. The V gene's germline CDR1 is DFQATT and CDR2 SNEGSKA (reference sequence). The CDR3 loop reads CSASFRDPYNEQFF. The CDR3 nucleotides read TGCAGTGCTAGTTTCAGGGACCCCTACAATGAGCAGTTCTTC.

The chain couples TRBV20-1 to TRBJ2-7; 7 bases map to TRBD1. The CDR3 totals 16 residues. Germline values: CDR1 DFQATT, CDR2 SNEGSKA (reference sequence). Trimming cost V 3 bases and J 5 bases; bases outside gene matches: 16. The CDR3 DNA sequence: TGCAGTGCTAGCAGACCCCGGAAAGGGGGCTACAACGAGCAGTACTTC. It codes for CSASRPRKGGYNEQYF.

This clone has a count of ten or more. The J gene is TRBJ1-1, the V gene TRBV7-9; 7 bases match TRBD1. The CDR3 sequence is 15 residues long. The V and J ends lost 4 bases and 3 bases, in that order; junction bases with no gene match: 8. The germline V gene has CDR1 SEHNR and CDR2 FQNEAQ (reference sequence). The CDR3 sequence: CASSYPTGTDTEAFF. As DNA, the CDR3 is TGTGCCAGCAGCTACCCGACAGGGACGGACACTGAAGCTTTCTTT.

This clone was picked up many times. The chain uses TRBV6-1 and TRBJ2-3; D is unresolved. This CDR3 spans 10 amino acids. CDR1 and CDR2 from the germline V gene are MNHNS and SASEGT. Trimming removed 6 bases from V and 2 bases from J, with 0 bases in between. The CDR3 sequence: CASSTDTQYF. CDR3 sequence (DNA): TGTGCCAGCAGCACAGATACGCAGTATTTT.

This clone was observed many times. The rearrangement joins TRBV28 to TRBJ1-5, with D perhaps matching TRBD1 (5 bases). The CDR3 spans 12 residues. Germline CDR1 MDHEN, CDR2 SYDVKM. V lost 6 bases, J lost 13 bases, and 16 bases lay in between. The CDR3 DNA reads as TGTGCCAGCAGGGAGGGGCCTAAGAATCAGCATTTT. It codes for CASREGPKNQHF. Full variable domain (remainder filled in from reference TRBV28 and TRBJ1-5): DVKVTQSSRYLVKRTGEKVFLECVQDMDHENMFWYRQDPGLGLRLIYFSYDVKMKEKGDIPEGYSVSREKKERFSLILESASTNQTSMYLCASREGPKNQHFGDGTRLSIL.

This clone was recorded at least ten times. V usage is TRBV7-2 and J usage is TRBJ2-1; D is uncertain. Trimming pared 5 bases from V and 7 bases from J, leaving 12 bases between. Per the germline V gene, CDR1 is SGHTA and CDR2 is FQGNSA. This CDR3 is built from 13 residues. DNA for the CDR3: TGTGCCAGCAGCCGTTCATTCGGTAATGAGCAGTTCTTC. Its translation: CASSRSFGNEQFF.

This clone was seen a few times. A much bigger clone sits one base away, suggesting this may be a read error. This chain uses TRBV30 with TRBJ1-1, with D perhaps TRBD1 (5 bases). From germline, CDR1 is GTSNPN and CDR2 SVGIG (reference sequence). V was cut by 4 bases and J by 4 bases, with 16 bases left in between. This CDR3 is built from 14 residues. The DNA for the CDR3 is TGTGCCTGGACCTATCAACCCGGGGGCACTGAAGCTTTCTTT. Residues: CAWTYQPGGTEAFF.

Many counts were recorded for this clone. J is TRBJ2-1 and V is TRBV6-5; 11 bases align to TRBD2. The trim removed 0 bases at V and 8 bases at J, leaving 6 bases unmatched. The CDR3 runs to 16 residues. Germline assignment: CDR1 MNHEY and CDR2 SVGAGI. CDR3 in DNA: TGTGCCAGCAGTTACTCCGGACTAGCGGGCCACCATGAGCAGTTCTTC. Encoded protein: CASSYSGLAGHHEQFF.

This clone has ten or more counts. The chain carries TRBV30 and TRBJ1-1; D call uncertain. Germline assignment: CDR1 GTSNPN and CDR2 SVGIG (reference sequence). V was shortened by 2 bases and J by 2 bases, with 9 bases between the two germline ends. The CDR3 is 13 amino acids. The CDR3 DNA is TGTGCCTGGAGTTATGAGGGTAACACTGAAGCTTTCTTT. It codes for CAWSYEGNTEAFF.

This clone was counted once. The rearrangement joins TRBV7-3 to TRBJ2-7; no definite D call. The CDR3 covers 13 residues. The V end lost 1 base, the J end lost 2 bases, and 6 bases lay between the germline ends. Germline V gene sequence: CDR1 SGHTA, CDR2 FQGTGA. The CDR3 nucleotides are TGTGCCAGCAGCTTAATCCCCGCCTACGAGCAGTACTTC. This sequence encodes CASSLIPAYEQYF.